This T cell receptor beta chain was identified in a study of blood T cells in healthy people across ages. The CDR3 length is 11 residues. Germline CDR1 reads LGHDT; CDR2 reads YNNKEL (reference sequence). Sample-barcoded 5' priming and a J-beta primer mix drove a second PCR of 7 to 11 cycles. All cDNA molecules were each tagged by a template-switch adaptor with 12 random nucleotides. Any given sample supplied a minimum of 2.5 million CDR3-containing paired-end reads. TCRdb re-derived calls from the 5' RACE reads in MiXCR, one entry per CDR3 protein. The table shows more than 1 million distinct CDR3 sequences, with around 43% occurring only once. Healthy Caucasian individuals from Russia aged roughly 6 to 90 were enrolled as donors. Study-level findings and limits: Diversity of TCR beta per million T cells declined in a roughly linear way with age.

In the case of this clonotype: Its antigen is currently unknown. The junction and the germline gene differ at one end; a read error may be behind it.

Sequenced input: blood. The sequence was collected from a woman aged 60 to 75 in good health. J is TRBJ2-7 and V is TRBV3-1; D gene unclear. DNA for the CDR3: TGTACCAGCAGCCATTCTTACGAGCAGTACTTC. This encodes CTSSHSYEQYF.